The T cell receptor beta chain described here comes from a study of T cell responses to AZD1222 COVID-19 vaccine. Whole-study results and caveats: Two doses of AZD1222 preceded a rise in Spike-specific TCR breadth and depth. It should be noted that donors were predominantly white British and more often female, and clonal diversity was possibly underestimated. Close to half of spike-specific TCRs reportedly recognize unmutated variant regions.

Profiled with immunoSEQ multiplex PCR; TCRdb holds only in-frame clones, not every one. The sample contains about 150,000 clones, roughly 94% of which appear only once. With regard to this clone: Its specificity is not known.

The CDR3 consists of 17 residues. Germline V lookup: CDR1 MNHEY, CDR2 SMNVEV (reference sequence). The germline V and J ends were trimmed by 5 bases and 6 bases, with 23 bases remaining between them. The sequence was obtained from an adult in good health. The J gene is TRBJ1-5, the V gene TRBV27; D ambiguous. The starting material was peripheral blood, obtained on day 0 of AZD1222 vaccination. As DNA, the CDR3 is TGTGCCAGCAGTCCCTGGGTGGTTTCGGAGTGGGGTCAGCCCCAGCATTTT. It codes for CASSPWVVSEWGQPQHF.